These 13 T cell receptor beta chains were sequenced from one sample in a study of OX40 agonist ivuxolimab in advanced cancers. Sequencing was performed with immunoSEQ multiplex PCR; in TCRdb, only in-frame clones are kept and a portion is missing. The repertoire holds some 30,000 clones, with less than 85% as singletons. The sequenced sample was CD4+ or CD8+ T cells sorted from blood, obtained in a trial of the OX40 agonist ivuxolimab. All receptors come from an adult with an advanced solid tumor such as melanoma, head and neck, liver or kidney cancer.

The table lists this clone with a count of one. The V call is TRBV5-1, the J call TRBJ2-5, with unresolved D. This CDR3 spans 14 amino acids. Germline assignment: CDR1 SGHRS and CDR2 YFSETQ. V was pared by 1 base and J by 3 bases, with 10 bases between. The CDR3 here is CASSLTEDEETQYF. CDR3 bases: TGCGCCAGCAGCTTGACTGAGGACGAAGAGACCCAGTACTTC.

This sequence joins TRBV6-4 and TRBJ2-7; unclear D gene. The CDR3 is 13 residues long. V was cut by 2 bases and J by 3 bases, with 8 bases left in between. Germline lookup yields CDR1 MRHNA and CDR2 SNTAGT. This chain's CDR3 is CASSDNNLYEQYF. DNA for the CDR3: TGTGCCAGCAGTGACAACAACCTCTACGAGCAGTACTTC.

The rearrangement uses TRBV7-6 and TRBJ2-2; TRBD1 might be the D (6 bases). The CDR3 contains 20 residues. Per germline, CDR1 SGHVS and CDR2 FNYEAQ. V lost 1 base and J lost 2, with 23 bases in between. The CDR3 region has the DNA TGTGCCAGCAGCTTAGGAGTATATTTCAACGGCAGGGGAAACACCGGGGAGCTGTTTTTT. This encodes CASSLGVYFNGRGNTGELFF.

This chain joins TRBV12-5 and TRBJ2-5, with D tentatively TRBD1 (6 bases). Trimming pared 7 bases from V and 1 base from J, leaving 19 bases between. The CDR3 runs 16 residues. Germline lookup yields CDR1 LGHNT and CDR2 FRNRAP. The CDR3 nucleotides read TGTGCTAGTGCCCACCCCTTAGGACAGTCCCAAGAGACCCAGTACTTC. It yields the protein CASAHPLGQSQETQYF.

J is TRBJ2-1 and V is TRBV29-1, with a tentative D call TRBD2 (5 bases). CDR3 length: 14 residues. The V end lost 3 bases, the J end lost 4 bases, and 13 bases lay between the germline ends. CDR1 and CDR2 (germline): SQVTM, ANQGSEA. CDR3 sequence: CSVDEAVTYNEQFF. CDR3 coding DNA: TGCAGCGTTGACGAAGCGGTGACTTACAATGAGCAGTTCTTC.

V is TRBV27 and J is TRBJ2-4; the D gene is possibly TRBD2 (5 bases). The germline V and J ends were trimmed by 3 bases and 1 base, with 13 bases remaining between them. The CDR3 totals 16 residues. Germline V gives CDR1 MNHEY, CDR2 SMNVEV (reference sequence). CDR3 sequence reads: CASSFESRGAKNIQYF. CDR3 coding DNA: TGTGCCAGCAGTTTCGAGAGTAGAGGGGCCAAAAACATTCAGTACTTC.

V usage is TRBV5-1 and J usage is TRBJ2-3, with D perhaps matching TRBD1 (5 bases). CDR1 is SGHRS and CDR2 is YFSETQ in the germline V gene. V was cut by 0 bases and J by 3 bases, with 14 bases left in between. CDR3 size: 16 residues. The CDR3 reads CASSLVQGRNTDTQYF. For the CDR3, the DNA is TGCGCCAGCAGCTTGGTGCAGGGTAGGAATACAGATACGCAGTATTTT. Together with reference TRBV5-1 and TRBJ2-3, the CDR3 gives the full variable domain: KAGVTQTPRYLIKTRGQQVTLSCSPISGHRSVSWYQQTPGQGLQFLFEYFSETQRNKGNFPGRFSGRQFSNSRSEMNVSTLELGDSALYLCASSLVQGRNTDTQYFGPGTRLTVL.

The V call is TRBV6-1, the J call TRBJ2-7; 10 bases match TRBD1. CDR3 length: 16 residues. Germline V gene sequence: CDR1 MNHNS, CDR2 SASEGT. V lost 2 bases and J lost 4; bases outside the gene matches: 8. CDR3 bases: TGTGCCAGCAGTGAATGGGGGGGACAGGGGACTTACGAGCAGTACTTC. As protein: CASSEWGGQGTYEQYF.

The rearrangement uses TRBV7-9 and TRBJ1-2; no definite D call. Germline CDR1 is SEHNR and CDR2 is FQNEAQ (reference sequence). The CDR3 is made up of 15 amino acids. Deletions cut 5 bases from V and 1 base from J, with 14 bases between. The CDR3 region is CASSGTALGNYGYTF. CDR3 nucleotide sequence: TGTGCCAGCAGCGGCACGGCTCTTGGTAACTATGGCTACACCTTC.

V is TRBV19 and J is TRBJ1-2, with TRBD1 as a possible D gene (5 bases). CDR1 is LNHDA, CDR2 SQIVND, per germline (reference sequence). V was trimmed by 3 bases and J by 1 base, leaving 18 bases between them. The CDR3 runs 17 residues. The CDR3 loop reads CASSIPHGAMDNYGYTF. The CDR3 DNA follows: TGTGCCAGTAGTATTCCACACGGGGCTATGGATAACTATGGCTACACCTTC.

The chain carries TRBV29-1 and TRBJ1-4; D may be TRBD1 (5 bases). This CDR3 comprises 21 residues. CDR1 SQVTM and CDR2 ANQGSEA come from the germline V gene. Trimming left V 3 bases short and J 0 bases short, with 29 bases between. The CDR3 coding sequence is TGCAGCGTTGATCGGGGAGTTGGGCAAGGGACGGGACGAGCAACTAATGAAAAACTGTTTTTT. This gives the protein CSVDRGVGQGTGRATNEKLFF. The full variable domain, completed using reference TRBV29-1 and TRBJ1-4, is SAVISQKPSRDICQRGTSLTIQCQVDSQVTMMFWYRQQPGQSLTLIATANQGSEATYESGFVIDKFPISRPNLTFSTLTVSNMSPEDSSIYLCSVDRGVGQGTGRATNEKLFFGSGTQLSVL.

The rearrangement joins TRBV5-8 to TRBJ2-7, with D hard to call. Germline V gives CDR1 SGHTS, CDR2 YDEGEE. V was pared by 1 base and J by 7 bases, with 12 bases between. The CDR3 consists of 13 residues. For the CDR3, the DNA is TGTGCCAGCAGCTTGCTGGGCCCCCGGGAGCAGTACTTC. Translating it yields CASSLLGPREQYF.

The V and J genes are TRBV29-1 and TRBJ2-1; 11 bases align to TRBD2. The J segment lost 6 bases and the V segment lost 6 bases, leaving 7 bases of the junction unmatched. Per the germline V gene, CDR1 is SQVTM and CDR2 is ANQGSEA. This CDR3 has 14 amino acids. As DNA, the CDR3 is TGCAGCGTCGGACTAGCGGGTCTGATCAATGAGCAGTTCTTC. This gives the protein CSVGLAGLINEQFF.